This TCR beta chain was found in a study of beta chain features in type 1 diabetes. In all sorted populations, purity surpassed 95%. Of the isolated RNA, all was reverse transcribed, and so the sequenced material was expressed TCRB transcripts. Data came from immunoSEQ multiplex PCR; TCRdb stores just in-frame clones and leaves some out. The sample yields hundreds of thousands of clones, approximately 14% seen once. Study outcomes and limitations: The analysis here could not establish whether HLA type shapes TCRB rearrangement. Moderate yet significant TCRB CDR3 shortening was seen in Type 1 diabetes patients in all four CD4+ subsets.

V was clipped by 8 bases and J by 5 bases; unmatched bases: 14. There are 16 residues in the CDR3. The V gene's germline CDR1 is SNHLY and CDR2 FYNNEI. A remark on this clone: Its matching antigen is unknown.

The TCR originated in a man in his thirties or forties with type 1 diabetes. V gene TRBV2 combines with J gene TRBJ2-5; 10 nucleotides agree with TRBD2. Sequenced sample: naive CD4+ T cells from blood. The CDR3 DNA follows: TGTGCCAGCCGGGGGGCCCTAGCGGGAGTTAAGGAGACCCAGTACTTC. This encodes CASRGALAGVKETQYF.